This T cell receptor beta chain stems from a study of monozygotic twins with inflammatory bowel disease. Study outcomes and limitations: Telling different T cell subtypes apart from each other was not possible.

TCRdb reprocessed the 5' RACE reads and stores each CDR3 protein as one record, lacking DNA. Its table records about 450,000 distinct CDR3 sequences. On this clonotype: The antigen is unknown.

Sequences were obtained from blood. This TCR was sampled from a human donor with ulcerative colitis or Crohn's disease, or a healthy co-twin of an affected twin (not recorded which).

This CDR3 reads CSADRLAGSYNEQFF. The genes are TRBV20-1 and TRBJ2-1; TCRdb's D call of TRBD2 is untestable without DNA. Germline assignment: CDR1 DFQATT and CDR2 SNEGSKA (reference sequence). This CDR3 is built from 15 residues.